Presented here are 5 T cell receptor beta chains from one specimen sequenced in a study of cytomegalovirus exposure and HLA in healthy donors. The PCR employed 60 Vbeta primers together with 13 Jbeta primers. Profiled with immunoSEQ multiplex PCR; TCRdb holds only in-frame clones, not every one. This table holds about 170,000 clones. Input material: PBMCs. These receptors all come from a woman aged 60-70 years in good health and CMV-seronegative.

The rearrangement joins TRBV14 to TRBJ2-1; D ambiguous. Trimming pared 4 bases from V and 6 bases from J, leaving 4 bases between. CDR1 and CDR2 (germline): SGHDN, FVKESK. CDR3 length: 11 amino acids. The CDR3 DNA is TGTGCCAGCAGCCCAGGCAATGAGCAGTTCTTC. It codes for CASSPGNEQFF.

J is TRBJ2-7 and V is TRBV7-2; tentative D call: TRBD1 (6 bases). Trimming removed 3 bases at V and 6 bases at J, with 15 bases between. This CDR3 has 14 amino acids. Germline CDR1 and CDR2: SGHTA and FQGNSA. DNA of the CDR3: TGTGCCAGCAGCTTGTATTACAGGGAGTCCGAGCAGTACTTC. Amino acid sequence: CASSLYYRESEQYF.

This rearrangement joins TRBV5-1 to TRBJ2-1; TRBD1 might be the D (6 bases). The V end was cut by 2 bases, the J end by 2 bases, with 11 bases between. Looked up from germline, CDR1 is SGHRS and CDR2 is YFSETQ. The CDR3 covers 15 residues. As DNA, the CDR3 is TGCGCCAGCAGCTTTGAGGGGGATACCTACAATGAGCAGTTCTTC. This translates into CASSFEGDTYNEQFF. The whole variable domain, remainder taken from reference TRBV5-1 and TRBJ2-1, is KAGVTQTPRYLIKTRGQQVTLSCSPISGHRSVSWYQQTPGQGLQFLFEYFSETQRNKGNFPGRFSGRQFSNSRSEMNVSTLELGDSALYLCASSFEGDTYNEQFFGPGTRLTVL.

The chain couples TRBV6-1 to TRBJ2-2; a possible D gene is TRBD1 (6 bases). Germline assignment: CDR1 MNHNS and CDR2 SASEGT. V shed 4 bases and J shed 13 bases, with 19 bases lying between them. This CDR3 is built from 14 residues. The CDR3 spells CASSGGQWGSWLFF. The CDR3 DNA is TGTGCCAGCAGTGGAGGACAGTGGGGCTCTTGGCTGTTTTTT.

The genes are TRBV7-2 and TRBJ1-5, with TRBD1 as a possible D gene (5 bases). CDR1 SGHTA and CDR2 FQGNSA come from the germline V gene. The CDR3 is 17 amino acids. V was clipped by 1 base and J by 2 bases, with 15 bases between them. CDR3 sequence (DNA): TGTGCCAGCAGCTTAGGGGTGGGGCAGAAGGGCAATCAGCCCCAGCATTTT. Its protein is CASSLGVGQKGNQPQHF. The entire variable domain, with the rest obtained from reference TRBV7-2 and TRBJ1-5, is as follows: GAGVSQSPSNKVTEKGKDVELRCDPISGHTALYWYRQSLGQGLEFLIYFQGNSAPDKSGLPSDRFSAERTGGSVSTLTIQRTQQEDSAVYLCASSLGVGQKGNQPQHFGDGTRLSIL.